The rows below give T cell receptor beta chains drawn from one sample of a study of read filtering for tumor transcriptome and immune sequencing. TCRdb recomputed calls from the reads with MiXCR, one row per CDR3 protein. The sample shows around 48,000 distinct CDR3 sequences, around 20% of them seen only once. Sequenced input: a population of CD138-negative cells sorted from bone marrow. The receptor set was obtained from a donor aged 40 or older with multiple myeloma. Each CDR3 is given without its conserved first and last residue. Fields, in order: CDR3 length, J gene, V gene, CDR3 protein.

length: 15; J: TRBJ2-3; V: TRBV7-2; CDR3: ASSLERRTCRADTQY
length: 15; J: TRBJ2-3; V: TRBV11-2; CDR3: ASSVRLAGGGTDTQY
length: 13; J: TRBJ2-1; V: TRBV11-2; CDR3: ASSPGTGVKNEQF
length: 13; J: TRBJ2-7; V: TRBV5-1; CDR3: ASSSSGPGSAEQY
length: 13; J: TRBJ1-4; V: TRBV30; CDR3: AWSLYRQANEKLF
length: 12; J: TRBJ2-7; V: TRBV6-5; CDR3: ASSPTWNSYEQY
length: 15; J: TRBJ2-3; V: TRBV4-1; CDR3: ASSQALTSGGTDTQY
length: 12; J: TRBJ2-3; V: TRBV30; CDR3: ARGLAGIPDTQY
length: 11; J: TRBJ2-3; V: TRBV7-6; CDR3: ASSLNPSDTQY
length: 11; J: TRBJ2-1; V: TRBV29-1; CDR3: CVVRRSYNEQF
length: 14; J: TRBJ2-1; V: TRBV24-1; CDR3: ATSGSRMDGRNEQS
length: 11; J: TRBJ1-1; V: TRBV18; CDR3: ASSSTGNTEAF
length: 18; J: TRBJ2-1; V: TRBV7-9; CDR3: ASSPTKVGSGSGSYNEQF
length: 14; J: TRBJ2-5; V: TRBV5-4; CDR3: ASSLAGGGSGETQY
length: 14; J: TRBJ2-1; V: TRBV3-1; CDR3: ASSQTQAGPYNGQF
length: 12; J: TRBJ1-1; V: TRBV28; CDR3: ASMRQGGTTEAF
length: 13; J: TRBJ2-3; V: TRBV20-1; CDR3: SAREASEVTDTQY
length: 10; J: TRBJ2-1; V: TRBV7-2; CDR3: ASSPWTGGQV
length: 13; J: TRBJ2-1; V: TRBV29-1; CDR3: SVEDLPGAYNEQF
length: 13; J: TRBJ2-1; V: TRBV7-2; CDR3: ASSAVGPLDNEQF
length: 13; J: TRBJ2-3; V: TRBV20-1; CDR3: NASLRAGGTDTQY
length: 15; J: TRBJ1-5; V: TRBV29-1; CDR3: SVDTGTGGAGGQPQH
length: 12; J: TRBJ2-1; V: TRBV6-5; CDR3: ARSSLAGVGEQF
length: 13; J: TRBJ2-3; V: TRBV4-3; CDR3: ASSPGGQGDHTQY
length: 13; J: TRBJ2-2; V: TRBV5-1; CDR3: ASSLNQANTGELF
length: 14; J: TRBJ2-5; V: TRBV3-1; CDR3: ASSQVLEGPQETQY
length: 15; J: TRBJ2-1; V: TRBV20-1; CDR3: SARKGASGVSYNEQF
length: 11; J: TRBJ2-1; V: TRBV5-1; CDR3: ASSPLQAPEQF
length: 13; J: TRBJ2-7; V: TRBV27; CDR3: ASSSTRGLTYEQY
length: 10; J: TRBJ1-1; V: TRBV29-1; CDR3: SVDDRGTEAF
length: 12; J: TRBJ2-3; V: TRBV20-1; CDR3: SANEGGRVDTQY
length: 15; J: TRBJ1-5; V: TRBV30; CDR3: AWNPGTGAAVYQPQH
length: 13; J: TRBJ2-7; V: TRBV7-2; CDR3: ASSLEGGRPYEQY
length: 13; J: TRBJ1-1; V: TRBV5-1; CDR3: ASSLWTGMNTEAF
length: 12; J: TRBJ2-3; V: TRBV7-9; CDR3: ASSSLVEADTQY
length: 9; J: TRBJ2-3; V: TRBV29-1; CDR3: SVLPADTQY
length: 14; J: TRBJ2-1; V: TRBV18; CDR3: ASSPRWDGEYNEQF
length: 11; J: TRBJ2-1; V: TRBV29-1; CDR3: SVAGTGGNEQF
length: 13; J: TRBJ2-2; V: TRBV10-3; CDR3: AIRGQHLNTGELF